This T cell receptor beta chain was sequenced during a study of regulatory dendritic cells for organ transplantation. In this sample, this clone turned up once. Produced via immunoSEQ multiplex PCR; TCRdb's table is partial and in-frame only. The table has just under 30,000 clones, nearly 80% seen once. V dropped 1 base and J dropped 9 bases, with 19 bases sitting between them. The germline gives CDR1 SGHTA, CDR2 FQGNSA. The CDR3 has 16 residues. Sequenced input: memory CD4+ T cells from blood. The subset denotes: CD45RO+ memory T cells. The sequence was collected from a human donor in good health. The chain couples TRBV7-2 to TRBJ2-1; D perhaps matches TRBD1 (5 bases). CDR3 sequence reads: CASSLDSSGSAGEQFF. CDR3 DNA: TGTGCCAGCAGCTTAGATTCATCAGGGTCCGCAGGTGAGCAGTTCTTC.